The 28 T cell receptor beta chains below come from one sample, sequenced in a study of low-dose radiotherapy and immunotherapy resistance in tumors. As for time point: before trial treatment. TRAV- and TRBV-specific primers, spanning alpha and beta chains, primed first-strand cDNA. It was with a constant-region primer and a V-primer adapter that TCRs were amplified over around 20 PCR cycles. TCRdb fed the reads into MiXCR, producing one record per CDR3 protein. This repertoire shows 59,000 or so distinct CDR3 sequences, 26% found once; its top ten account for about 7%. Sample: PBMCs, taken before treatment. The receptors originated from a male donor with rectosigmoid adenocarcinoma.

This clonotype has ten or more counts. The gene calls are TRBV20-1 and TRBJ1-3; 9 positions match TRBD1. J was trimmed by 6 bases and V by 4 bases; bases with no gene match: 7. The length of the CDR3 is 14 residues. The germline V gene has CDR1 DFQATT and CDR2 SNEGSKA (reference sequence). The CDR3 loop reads CSAMPGQGINTIYF. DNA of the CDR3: TGCAGTGCTATGCCGGGACAGGGAATAAACACCATATATTTT.

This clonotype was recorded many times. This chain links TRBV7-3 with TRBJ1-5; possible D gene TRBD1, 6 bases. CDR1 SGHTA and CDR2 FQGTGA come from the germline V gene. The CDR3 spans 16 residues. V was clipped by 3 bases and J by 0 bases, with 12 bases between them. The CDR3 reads CASSFLRTDSNQPQHF. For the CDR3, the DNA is TGTGCCAGCAGCTTTCTACGGACAGATAGCAATCAGCCCCAGCATTTT.

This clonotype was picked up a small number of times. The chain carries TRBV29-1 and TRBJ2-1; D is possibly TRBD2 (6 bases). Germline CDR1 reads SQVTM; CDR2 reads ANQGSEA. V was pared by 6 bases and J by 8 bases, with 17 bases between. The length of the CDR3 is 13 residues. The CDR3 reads CSVSSDLLYEQFF. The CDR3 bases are TGCAGCGTCTCTAGCGATCTACTGTATGAGCAGTTCTTC.

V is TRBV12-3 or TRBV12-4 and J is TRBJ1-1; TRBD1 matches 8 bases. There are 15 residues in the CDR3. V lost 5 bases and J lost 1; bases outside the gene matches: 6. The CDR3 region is CASSIQTGANTEAFF. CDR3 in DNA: TGTGCCAGCAGTATCCAGACAGGGGCGAACACTGAAGCTTTCTTT.

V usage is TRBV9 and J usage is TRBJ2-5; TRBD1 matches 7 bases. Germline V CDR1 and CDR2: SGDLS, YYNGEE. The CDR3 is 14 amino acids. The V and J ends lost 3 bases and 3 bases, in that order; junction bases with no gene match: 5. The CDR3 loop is CASSEGQLKETQYF. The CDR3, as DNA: TGTGCCAGCAGCGAGGGACAGCTAAAAGAGACCCAGTACTTC.

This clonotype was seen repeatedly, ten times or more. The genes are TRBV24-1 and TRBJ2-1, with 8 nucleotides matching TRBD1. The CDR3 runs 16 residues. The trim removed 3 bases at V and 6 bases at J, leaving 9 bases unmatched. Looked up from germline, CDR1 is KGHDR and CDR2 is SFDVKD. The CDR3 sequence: CATSDPGTGAVNEQFF. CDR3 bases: TGTGCCACCAGTGATCCCGGGACAGGAGCCGTCAATGAGCAGTTCTTC.

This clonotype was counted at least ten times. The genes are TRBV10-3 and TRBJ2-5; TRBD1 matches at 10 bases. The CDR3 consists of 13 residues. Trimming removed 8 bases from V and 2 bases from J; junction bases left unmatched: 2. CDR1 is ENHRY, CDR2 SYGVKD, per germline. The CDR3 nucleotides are TGTGCCATCGGGGACAGGGGTCAAGAGACCCAGTACTTC. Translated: CAIGDRGQETQYF.

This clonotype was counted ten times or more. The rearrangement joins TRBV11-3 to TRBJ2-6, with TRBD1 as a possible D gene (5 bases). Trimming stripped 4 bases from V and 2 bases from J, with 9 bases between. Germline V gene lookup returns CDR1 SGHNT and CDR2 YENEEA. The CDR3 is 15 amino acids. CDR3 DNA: TGTGCCAGCAGCTCCCAGACAGCTGGGGCCAACGTCCTGACTTTC. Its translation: CASSSQTAGANVLTF.

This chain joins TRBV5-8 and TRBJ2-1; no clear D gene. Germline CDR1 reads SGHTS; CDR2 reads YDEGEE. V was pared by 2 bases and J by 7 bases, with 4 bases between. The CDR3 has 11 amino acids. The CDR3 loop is CASSFRNEQFF. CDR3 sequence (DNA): TGTGCCAGCAGCTTCCGGAATGAGCAGTTCTTC.

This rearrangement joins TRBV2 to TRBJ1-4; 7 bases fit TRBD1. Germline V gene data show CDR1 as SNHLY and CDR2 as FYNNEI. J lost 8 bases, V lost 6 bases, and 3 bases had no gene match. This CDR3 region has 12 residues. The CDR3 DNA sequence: TGTGCCAGCAGGGTGACAGGGGAAAAACTGTTTTTT. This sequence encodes CASRVTGEKLFF.

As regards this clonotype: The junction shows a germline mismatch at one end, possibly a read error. CDR3 in amino acids: CASSSTIPGQGYEQHF. Written as DNA, the CDR3 is TGTGCCAGCAGCTCAACTATCCCGGGACAAGGATACGAGCAGCACTTC. The chain couples TRBV7-9 to TRBJ2-7; D perhaps matches TRBD1 (6 bases). CDR3 length: 16 amino acids. The germline CDR1 and CDR2 sequences are SEHNR and FQNEAQ (reference sequence).

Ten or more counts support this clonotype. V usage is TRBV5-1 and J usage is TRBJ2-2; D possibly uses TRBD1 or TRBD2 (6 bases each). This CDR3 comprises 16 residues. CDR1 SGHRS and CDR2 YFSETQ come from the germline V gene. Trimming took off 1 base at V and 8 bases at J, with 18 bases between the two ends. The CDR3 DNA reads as TGCGCCAGCAGCTTGATACGGGGGCCCGCAAGTGGGGAGCTGTTTTTT. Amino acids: CASSLIRGPASGELFF.

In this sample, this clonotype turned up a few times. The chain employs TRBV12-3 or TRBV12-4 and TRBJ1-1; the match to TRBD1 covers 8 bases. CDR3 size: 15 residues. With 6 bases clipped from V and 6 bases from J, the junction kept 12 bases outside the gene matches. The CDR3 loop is CASSLRTGRTSEAFF. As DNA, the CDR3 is TGTGCCAGCAGCCTCAGGACAGGGAGGACCTCTGAAGCTTTCTTT.

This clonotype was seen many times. The CDR3 loop reads CASSPDAGHLDEQFF. The CDR3 coding sequence is TGTGCCAGCAGTCCTGACGCGGGACACCTCGATGAGCAGTTCTTC. The chain couples TRBV6-2 or TRBV6-3 to TRBJ2-1, with D possibly called TRBD1 or TRBD2 (6 bases each). The CDR3 runs to 15 residues. V lost 5 bases and J 8 bases, leaving 19 bases between the germline ends. In germline, CDR1 is MNHEY, CDR2 SVGEGT.

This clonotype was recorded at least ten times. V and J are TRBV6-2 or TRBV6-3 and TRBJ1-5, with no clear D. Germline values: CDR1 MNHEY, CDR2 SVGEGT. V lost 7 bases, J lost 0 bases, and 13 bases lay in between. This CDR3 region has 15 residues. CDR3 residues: CASTKRALSNQPQHF. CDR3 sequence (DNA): TGTGCCAGCACTAAGAGGGCCCTTAGCAATCAGCCCCAGCATTTT.

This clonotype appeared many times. The CDR3 loop is CASSQGRTVDTQYF. The CDR3 DNA reads as TGTGCCAGCAGCCAAGGGCGTACCGTGGATACGCAGTATTTT. The rearrangement joins TRBV7-2 to TRBJ2-3; D gene ambiguous. Germline assignment: CDR1 SGHTA and CDR2 FQGNSA. Trimming removed 5 bases at V and 6 bases at J, with 15 bases between. The CDR3 has 14 amino acids.

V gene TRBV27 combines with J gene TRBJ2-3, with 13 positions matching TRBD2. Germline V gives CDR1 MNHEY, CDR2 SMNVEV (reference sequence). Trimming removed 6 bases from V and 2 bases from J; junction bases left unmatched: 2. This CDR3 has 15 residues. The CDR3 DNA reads TGTGCCAGCAGGACTAGCGGGGGGCCCACAGATACGCAGTATTTT. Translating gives CASRTSGGPTDTQYF.

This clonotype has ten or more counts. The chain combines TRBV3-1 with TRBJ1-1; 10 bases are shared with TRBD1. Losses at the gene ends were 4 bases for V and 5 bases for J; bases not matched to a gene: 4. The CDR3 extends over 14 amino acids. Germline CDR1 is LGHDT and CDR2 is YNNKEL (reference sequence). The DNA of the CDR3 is TGTGCCAGCAGCCGGGGACAGGGGAGGACTGAAGCTTTCTTT. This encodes CASSRGQGRTEAFF.

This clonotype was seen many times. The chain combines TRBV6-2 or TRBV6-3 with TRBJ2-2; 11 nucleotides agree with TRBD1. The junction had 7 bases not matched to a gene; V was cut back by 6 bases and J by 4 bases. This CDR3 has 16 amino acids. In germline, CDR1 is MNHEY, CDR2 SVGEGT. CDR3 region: CASSLGQGAVTGELFF. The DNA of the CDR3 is TGTGCCAGCAGCCTAGGACAGGGGGCTGTCACCGGGGAGCTGTTTTTT.

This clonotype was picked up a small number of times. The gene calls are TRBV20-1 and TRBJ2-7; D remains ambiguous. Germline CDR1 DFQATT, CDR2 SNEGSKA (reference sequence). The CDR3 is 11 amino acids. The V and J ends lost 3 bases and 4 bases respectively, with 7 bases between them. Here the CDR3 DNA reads TGCAGTGCTAGGCCTGAGTACGAGCAGTACTTC. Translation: CSARPEYEQYF.

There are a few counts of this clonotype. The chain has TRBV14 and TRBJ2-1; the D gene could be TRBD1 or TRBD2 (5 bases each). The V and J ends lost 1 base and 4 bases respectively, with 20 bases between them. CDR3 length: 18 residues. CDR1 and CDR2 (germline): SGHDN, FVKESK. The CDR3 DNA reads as TGTGCCAGCAGCCAAGCCTTAACTGGGACGGATATGTACAATGAGCAGTTCTTC. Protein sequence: CASSQALTGTDMYNEQFF.

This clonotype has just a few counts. The CDR3 region is CSARDGGTGTNEKLFF. The CDR3 DNA is TGCAGTGCTAGAGACGGGGGGACCGGTACTAATGAAAAACTGTTTTTT. The genes are TRBV20-1 and TRBJ1-4, with a possible D match to TRBD1 (5 bases). Germline loops: CDR1 DFQATT, CDR2 SNEGSKA (reference sequence). The CDR3 runs 16 residues. The V and J ends lost 0 bases and 2 bases respectively, with 13 bases between them.

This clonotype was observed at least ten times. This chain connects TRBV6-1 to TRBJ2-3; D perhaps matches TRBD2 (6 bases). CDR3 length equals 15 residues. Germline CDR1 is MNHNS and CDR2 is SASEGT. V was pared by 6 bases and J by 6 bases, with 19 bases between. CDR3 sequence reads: CASRPPGLWGDTQYF. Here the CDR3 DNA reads TGTGCCAGCAGGCCTCCGGGACTGTGGGGGGATACGCAGTATTTT.

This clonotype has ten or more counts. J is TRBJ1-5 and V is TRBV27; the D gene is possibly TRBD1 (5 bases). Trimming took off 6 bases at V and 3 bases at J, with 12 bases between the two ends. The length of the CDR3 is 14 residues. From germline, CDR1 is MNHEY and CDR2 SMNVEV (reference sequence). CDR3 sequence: CASRTGGFNQPQHF. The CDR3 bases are TGTGCCAGCAGGACCGGGGGGTTCAATCAGCCCCAGCATTTT.

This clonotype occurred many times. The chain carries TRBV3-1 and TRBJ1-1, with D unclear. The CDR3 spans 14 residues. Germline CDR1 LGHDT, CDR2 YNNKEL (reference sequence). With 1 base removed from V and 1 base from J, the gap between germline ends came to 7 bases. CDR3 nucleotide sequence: TGTGCCAGCAGCCAAGGTCGGGGGAACACTGAAGCTTTCTTT. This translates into CASSQGRGNTEAFF.

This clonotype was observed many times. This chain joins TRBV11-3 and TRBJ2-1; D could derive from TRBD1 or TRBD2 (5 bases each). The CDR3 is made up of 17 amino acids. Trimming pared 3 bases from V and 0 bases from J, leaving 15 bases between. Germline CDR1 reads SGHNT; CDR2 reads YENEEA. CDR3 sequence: CASSLGVERSSYNEQFF. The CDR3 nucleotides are TGTGCCAGCAGCTTGGGGGTTGAGCGGAGCTCCTACAATGAGCAGTTCTTC.

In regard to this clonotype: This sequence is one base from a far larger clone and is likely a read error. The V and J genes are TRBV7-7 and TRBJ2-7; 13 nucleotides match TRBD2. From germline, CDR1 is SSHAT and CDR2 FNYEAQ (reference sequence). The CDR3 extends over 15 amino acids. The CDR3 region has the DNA TGTGACAGCAGCTTGGGACTAGCGGGGACTTACGAGCAGTACTTC. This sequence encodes CDSSLGLAGTYEQYF. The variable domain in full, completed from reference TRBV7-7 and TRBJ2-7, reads GAGVSQSPRYKVTKRGQDVTLRCDPISSHATLYWYQQALGQGPEFLTYFNYEAQPDKSGLPSDRFSAERPEGSISTLTIQRTEQRDSAMYRCDSSLGLAGTYEQYFGPGTRLTVT.

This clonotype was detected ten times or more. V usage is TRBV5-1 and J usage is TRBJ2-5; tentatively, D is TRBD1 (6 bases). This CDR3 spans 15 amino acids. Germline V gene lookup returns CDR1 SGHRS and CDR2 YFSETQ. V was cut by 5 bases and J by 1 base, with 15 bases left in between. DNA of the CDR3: TGCGCCAGCAGTTTGCTCGGGACAACCCAAGAGACCCAGTACTTC. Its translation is CASSLLGTTQETQYF.